Each of the 20 T cell receptor beta chains below was sequenced from the same sample in a study of neurological immune-mediated disorders. TCRdb itself ran the 5' RACE reads through MiXCR, one entry per CDR3 protein. Seen here are about 40,000 distinct CDR3 sequences, around 15% observed once, and the top ten hold roughly 3.5%. Sequencing was carried out using CD4+ T cells from blood. The receptors shown here come from a woman aged 60-75 years with HTLV-1-associated myelopathy (HAM/TSP).

The table lists this clonotype with many counts. This rearrangement joins TRBV5-1 to TRBJ2-3, with D perhaps TRBD1 or TRBD2 (5 bases each). Germline loops: CDR1 SGHRS, CDR2 YFSETQ. The CDR3 is made up of 14 amino acids. Trimming removed 4 bases from V and 0 bases from J, with 9 bases in between. The CDR3 DNA reads as TGCGCCAGCAGCCGGGGACCCAGCACAGATACGCAGTATTTT. The encoded protein is CASSRGPSTDTQYF.

This clonotype has ten or more counts. The V gene is TRBV19, the J gene TRBJ2-3; no reliable D call. Germline V CDR1 and CDR2: LNHDA, SQIVND (reference sequence). V gave up 4 bases and J gave up 6 bases, with 5 bases separating them. CDR3 length: 11 residues. CDR3 region: CASSTEDTQYF. In DNA form, the CDR3 reads TGTGCCAGTAGTACGGAGGATACGCAGTATTTT.

This clonotype was seen many times. J is TRBJ1-1 and V is TRBV12-3 or TRBV12-4, with D unclear. This CDR3 contains 12 residues. The V end lost 5 bases, the J end lost 8 bases, and 12 bases lay between the germline ends. DNA for the CDR3: TGTGCCAGCAGTGAGCCCGGACCCGAAGCTTTCTTT. This sequence encodes CASSEPGPEAFF.

This clonotype appeared many times. The chain uses TRBV29-1 and TRBJ2-3; D not certain. Trimming removed 4 bases at V and 1 base at J, with 18 bases between. From germline, CDR1 is SQVTM and CDR2 ANQGSEA. The CDR3 spans 16 residues. The CDR3 region has the DNA TGCAGCGTTGGACAACAGCTGGGCAAGGGCACAGATACGCAGTATTTT. Protein product: CSVGQQLGKGTDTQYF.

V gene TRBV10-1 combines with J gene TRBJ2-7; 7 bases fit TRBD2. Germline V gene lookup returns CDR1 WNHNN and CDR2 SYGVQD (reference sequence). This CDR3 spans 10 amino acids. Trimming removed 10 bases from V and 10 bases from J; junction bases left unmatched: 7. The CDR3: CATRLASQYF. For the CDR3, the DNA is TGCGCCACCAGACTAGCTTCTCAGTACTTC.

In its sample, this clonotype was seen many times. The V and J genes are TRBV19 and TRBJ2-5; the D is unclear. Germline CDR1 is LNHDA and CDR2 is SQIVND (reference sequence). Trimming pared 1 base from V and 0 bases from J, leaving 9 bases between. CDR3 size: 15 residues. The CDR3 sequence is CASSIGPTYQETQYF. The CDR3 DNA sequence: TGTGCCAGTAGTATAGGGCCGACGTACCAAGAGACCCAGTACTTC.

This clonotype was detected many times. The chain recombines TRBV5-1 with TRBJ1-1, with D possibly TRBD1 on 5 matching bases. Germline loops: CDR1 SGHRS, CDR2 YFSETQ. V gave up 0 bases and J gave up 4 bases, with 7 bases separating them. There are 13 residues in the CDR3. The CDR3: CASSLAGATEAFF. CDR3 DNA: TGCGCCAGCAGCTTGGCCGGGGCCACTGAAGCTTTCTTT.

CDR3 amino acids: CASRDSPSSYNEQFF. CDR3 bases: TGTGCCAGCAGGGACTCCCCGAGCTCCTACAATGAGCAGTTCTTC. This chain joins TRBV6-2 or TRBV6-3 and TRBJ2-1; D is possibly TRBD2 (5 bases). The CDR3 consists of 15 residues. CDR1 and CDR2 from the germline V gene are MNHEY and SVGEGT. V was cut by 6 bases and J by 0 bases, with 12 bases left in between.

The table lists this clonotype with many counts. The gene calls are TRBV20-1 and TRBJ1-2, with D maybe TRBD1 (5 bases). The CDR3 spans 17 residues. Germline CDR1 is DFQATT and CDR2 is SNEGSKA (reference sequence). V lost 0 bases and J lost 0, with 17 bases in between. CDR3: CSARDLGGTTSNYGYTF. CDR3 in DNA: TGCAGTGCTAGAGATTTGGGGGGTACTACATCTAACTATGGCTACACCTTC.

There are many counts of this clonotype. This chain uses TRBV9 with TRBJ2-1; TRBD1 matches at 8 bases. Trimming removed 0 bases from V and 0 bases from J; junction bases left unmatched: 2. The CDR3 has 16 amino acids. Germline V CDR1 and CDR2: SGDLS, YYNGEE. In DNA form, the CDR3 reads TGTGCCAGCAGCGTAGGGACAGGGCACTCCTACAATGAGCAGTTCTTC. This codes for CASSVGTGHSYNEQFF.

By share, this clonotype ranks as medium-sized. A read error may produce the germline difference seen at one junction end. V and J are TRBV5-6 and TRBJ2-1; D remains unclear. The CDR3 is made up of 15 amino acids. The germline V gene has CDR1 SGHDT and CDR2 YYEEEE. CDR3 nucleotides: TGTGCCAGCACCTTGGGGTGGCCCTTCGACAATGAGCAGTTCTTC. Its protein product is CASTLGWPFDNEQFF. The variable domain in full, with the rest retrieved from reference TRBV5-6 and TRBJ2-1, is DAGVTQSPTHLIKTRGQQVTLRCSPKSGHDTVSWYQQALGQGPQFIFQYYEEEERQRGNFPDRFSGHQFPNYSSELNVNALLLGDSALYLCASTLGWPFDNEQFFGPGTRLTVL.

This clonotype was observed at least ten times. V usage is TRBV4-1 and J usage is TRBJ1-1; D gene unclear. Trimming took off 5 bases at V and 0 bases at J, with 13 bases between the two ends. The CDR3 extends over 15 amino acids. The germline gives CDR1 MGHRA, CDR2 YSYEKL. In DNA, the CDR3 is TGCGCCAGCAGCGGTAGACGGCAATTGAACACTGAAGCTTTCTTT. The encoded protein is CASSGRRQLNTEAFF.

This clonotype was detected ten times or more. The chain has TRBV20-1 and TRBJ1-6, with TRBD1 matching 7 bases. The CDR3 consists of 13 residues. Germline V CDR1 and CDR2: DFQATT, SNEGSKA (reference sequence). J lost 7 bases, V lost 6 bases, and 6 bases had no gene match. The CDR3 sequence: CSASQGRNSPLHF. DNA for the CDR3: TGCAGTGCCTCACAGGGGAGGAATTCACCCCTCCACTTT.

There are many counts of this clonotype. This chain connects TRBV10-3 to TRBJ1-5, with D tentatively TRBD1 (5 bases). Germline V gives CDR1 ENHRY, CDR2 SYGVKD. Trimming took 0 bases from V and 7 from J, leaving 13 bases between them. The CDR3 contains 15 residues. The CDR3 DNA reads TGTGCCATCAGTGAGTCGACAGCCTCGGGGCAGCCCCAGCATTTT. Residues: CAISESTASGQPQHF.

This clonotype was observed many times. This chain connects TRBV20-1 to TRBJ2-3, with unresolved D. Germline values: CDR1 DFQATT, CDR2 SNEGSKA (reference sequence). The CDR3 contains 12 residues. Trimming took off 0 bases at V and 6 bases at J, with 7 bases between the two ends. The CDR3 region has the DNA TGCAGTGCTAGAGAAGACCCCGATACGCAGTATTTT. Encoded protein: CSAREDPDTQYF.

In this sample, this clonotype turned up many times. This chain joins TRBV25-1 and TRBJ1-3; D unresolved. CDR3 length: 13 residues. Germline CDR1 reads MGHDK; CDR2 reads SYGVNS. V dropped 2 bases and J dropped 3 bases, with 5 bases sitting between them. As DNA, the CDR3 is TGTGCCAGCAGTGAACAGGTTGGAAACACCATATATTTT. It encodes CASSEQVGNTIYF.

The sample holds many counts of this clonotype. This rearrangement joins TRBV5-1 to TRBJ2-6; weak D call: TRBD2 (6 bases). In germline, CDR1 is SGHRS, CDR2 YFSETQ. The CDR3 contains 17 residues. V was trimmed by 6 bases and J by 2 bases, leaving 18 bases between them. This CDR3 is CASTWEAGPTGANVLTF. The CDR3 coding sequence is TGCGCCAGCACCTGGGAGGCAGGGCCTACTGGGGCCAACGTCCTGACTTTC.

This clonotype appeared many times. The V call is TRBV12-2, the J call TRBJ2-1; the table calls TRBD1, which could not be checked here. TRBV12-2 is designated a pseudogene. This CDR3 comprises 16 residues. Here the CDR3 reads CASHLGQGLSYNEQFF. The CDR3 nucleotides are TGTGCAAGTCACCTGGGACAGGGATTATCCTACAATGAGCAGTTCTTC.

At least ten counts were recorded for this clonotype. J is TRBJ2-7 and V is TRBV4-1; 9 bases are a match to TRBD1. Germline loops: CDR1 MGHRA, CDR2 YSYEKL. The V and J ends lost 2 bases and 0 bases, in that order; junction bases with no gene match: 5. This CDR3 region has 16 residues. Here the CDR3 DNA reads TGCGCCAGCAGCCAACAGACAGGGGGAAGCTCCTACGAGCAGTACTTC. Amino acids: CASSQQTGGSSYEQYF.

This clonotype was recorded at least ten times. V is TRBV5-1 and J is TRBJ2-1; D could derive from TRBD1 or TRBD2 (5 bases each). CDR1 is SGHRS, CDR2 YFSETQ, per germline. Deletions cut 2 bases from V and 2 bases from J, with 11 bases between. The CDR3 has 15 residues. CDR3 DNA sequence: TGCGCCAGCAGCTTAGTAACGGGGCCCTACAATGAGCAGTTCTTC. The encoded protein is CASSLVTGPYNEQFF.